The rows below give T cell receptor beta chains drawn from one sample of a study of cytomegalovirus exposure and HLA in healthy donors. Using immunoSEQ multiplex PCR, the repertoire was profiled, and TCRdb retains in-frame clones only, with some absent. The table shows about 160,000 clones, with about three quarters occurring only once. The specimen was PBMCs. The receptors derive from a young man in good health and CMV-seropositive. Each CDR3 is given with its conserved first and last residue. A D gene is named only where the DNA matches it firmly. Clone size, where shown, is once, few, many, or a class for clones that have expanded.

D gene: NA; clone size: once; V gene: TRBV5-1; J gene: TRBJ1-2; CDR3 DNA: TGCGCCAGCAGCTTGGAGCCGGAGGTGGATGGCTACACCTTC; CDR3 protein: CASSLEPEVDGYTF
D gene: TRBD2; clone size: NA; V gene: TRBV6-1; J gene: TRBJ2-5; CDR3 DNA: TGTGCCAGCAGTGAGCCAACTAGCGTGGAGACCCAGTACTTC; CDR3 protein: CASSEPTSVETQYF
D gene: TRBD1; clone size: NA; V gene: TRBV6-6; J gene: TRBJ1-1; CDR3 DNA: TGTGCCAGCAGCCCGGAGGGGACAGGGGCTTTCTTT; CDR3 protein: CASSPEGTGAFF
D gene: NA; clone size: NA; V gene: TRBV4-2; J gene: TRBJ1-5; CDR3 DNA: TGTGCCAGCAGTCTATCCGGGGGTCAGCCCCAGCATTTT; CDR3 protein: CASSLSGGQPQHF
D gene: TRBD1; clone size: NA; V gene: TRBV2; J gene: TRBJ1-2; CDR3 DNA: TGTGCCAGCAGTGCCACAGTGACAGGGGGACTCCGCTACACCTTC; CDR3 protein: CASSATVTGGLRYTF
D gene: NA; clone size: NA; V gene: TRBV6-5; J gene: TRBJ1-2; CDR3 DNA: TGTGCCAGCAGTCGGACAGTAATTTATGGCTACACCTTC; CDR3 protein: CASSRTVIYGYTF
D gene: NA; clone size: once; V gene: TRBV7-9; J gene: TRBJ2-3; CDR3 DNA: TGTGCCAGCAGCTTATCGGGCGGGTCTAGCACAGATACGCAGTATTTT; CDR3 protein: CASSLSGGSSTDTQYF
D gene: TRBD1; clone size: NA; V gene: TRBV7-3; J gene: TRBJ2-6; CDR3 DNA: TGTGCCAGCAGCGGGACAGGGACCGTCCTGACTTTC; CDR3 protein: CASSGTGTVLTF
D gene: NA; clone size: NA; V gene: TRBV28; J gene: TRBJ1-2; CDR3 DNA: TGTGCCAGCAGTTTGGGGGGGCCCTACTATGGCTACACCTTC; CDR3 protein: CASSLGGPYYGYTF
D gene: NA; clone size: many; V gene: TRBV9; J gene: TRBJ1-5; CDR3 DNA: TGTGCCAGCAGCGTAGACGGGAGCAATCAGCCCCAGCATTTT; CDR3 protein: CASSVDGSNQPQHF
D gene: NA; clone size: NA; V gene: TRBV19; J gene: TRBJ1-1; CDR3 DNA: TGTGCCAGTAAGAAGGCAGCTACTATGAACACTGAAGCTTTCTTT; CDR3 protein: CASKKAATMNTEAFF
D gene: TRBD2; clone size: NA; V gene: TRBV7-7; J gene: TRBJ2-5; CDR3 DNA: TGTGCTAGCAGCTGGAGAGCTGGGACTAGTTCTGAGACCCAGTACTTC; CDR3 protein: CASSWRAGTSSETQYF
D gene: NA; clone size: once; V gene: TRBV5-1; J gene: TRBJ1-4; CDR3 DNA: TGCGCCAGCAGCCGGCGGGAGCAGGGTGGAGAAAAACTGTTTTTT; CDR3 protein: CASSRREQGGEKLFF
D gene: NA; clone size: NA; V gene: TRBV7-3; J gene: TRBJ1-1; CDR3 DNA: TGTGCCAGCAGCTTATCTGTATCGTCCGAAGCTTTCTTT; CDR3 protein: CASSLSVSSEAFF
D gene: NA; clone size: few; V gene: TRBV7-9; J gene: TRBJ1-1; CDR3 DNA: TGTGCCAGCAGATTAGACGGGAACACTGAAGCTTTCTTT; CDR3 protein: CASRLDGNTEAFF
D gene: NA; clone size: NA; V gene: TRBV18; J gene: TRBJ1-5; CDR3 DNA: TGTGCCAGCTCCGCGGGGGGGGACAATCAGCCCCAGCATTTT; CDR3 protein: CASSAGGDNQPQHF
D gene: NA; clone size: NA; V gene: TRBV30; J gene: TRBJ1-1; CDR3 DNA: TGTGCCTGGAGTGCCCGCCGAGGAGAAGCTTTCTTT; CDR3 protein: CAWSARRGEAFF
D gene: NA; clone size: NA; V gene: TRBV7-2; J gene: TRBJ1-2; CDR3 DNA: TGTGCCAGCAGCTTGACCAGGACAGCACATGGCTACACCTTC; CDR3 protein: CASSLTRTAHGYTF
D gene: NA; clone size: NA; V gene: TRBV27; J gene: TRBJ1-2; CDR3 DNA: TGTGCCAGCAGTTCTGGGGCTACGGGCCGAAACTATGGCTACACCTTC; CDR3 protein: CASSSGATGRNYGYTF
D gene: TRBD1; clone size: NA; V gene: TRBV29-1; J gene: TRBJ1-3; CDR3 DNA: TGCAGCGTTGGACAGGGGGCGCAAGGAAACACCATATATTTT; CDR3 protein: CSVGQGAQGNTIYF
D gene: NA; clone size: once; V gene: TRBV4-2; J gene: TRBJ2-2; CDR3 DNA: TGTGCCAGCAGCCAAAGTTCGGAGTACTCTAACACCGGGGAGCTGTTTTTT; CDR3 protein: CASSQSSEYSNTGELFF
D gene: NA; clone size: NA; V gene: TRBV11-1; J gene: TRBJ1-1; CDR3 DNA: TGTGCCAGCAGCCTCACTATGAACACTGAAGCTTTCTTT; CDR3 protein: CASSLTMNTEAFF
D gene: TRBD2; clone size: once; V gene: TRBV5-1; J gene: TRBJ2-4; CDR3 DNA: TGCGCCAGCAGCACCGGACTAGCGGGAGGGGGGAACATTCAGTACTTC; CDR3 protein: CASSTGLAGGGNIQYF
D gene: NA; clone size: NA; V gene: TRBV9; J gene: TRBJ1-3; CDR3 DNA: TGTGCCAGCAGCGTAGGGCAGACAAGTGGAAACACCATATATTTT; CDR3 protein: CASSVGQTSGNTIYF
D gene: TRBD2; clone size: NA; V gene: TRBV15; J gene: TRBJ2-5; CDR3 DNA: TGTGCCACCAGCAGACCCCTCGGGATCCCAGCGGGGCAAGAGACCCAGTACTTC; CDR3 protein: CATSRPLGIPAGQETQYF
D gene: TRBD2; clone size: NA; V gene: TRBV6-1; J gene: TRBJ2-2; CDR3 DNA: TGTGCCAGCAGTGAAGGTCTGGCGCCGGGGAGGGGAACCACCGGGGAGCTGTTTTTT; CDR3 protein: CASSEGLAPGRGTTGELFF
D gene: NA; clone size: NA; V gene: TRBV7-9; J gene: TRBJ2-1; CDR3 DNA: TGTGCCAGCAGCAATCGGCGAGCGGCGAGCTCCTACAATGAGCAGTTCTTC; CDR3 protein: CASSNRRAASSYNEQFF
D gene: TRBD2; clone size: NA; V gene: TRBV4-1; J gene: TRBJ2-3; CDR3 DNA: TGCGCCAGCAGCCAAGATTGGGGAGGGAACACAGATACGCAGTATTTT; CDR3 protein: CASSQDWGGNTDTQYF
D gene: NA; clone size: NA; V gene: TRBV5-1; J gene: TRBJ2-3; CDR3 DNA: TGCGCCAGCAGCGACCCACAGGGATCCGATACGCAGTATTTT; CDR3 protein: CASSDPQGSDTQYF
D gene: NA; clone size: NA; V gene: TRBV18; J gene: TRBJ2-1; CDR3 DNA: TGTGCCAGCTCACCACGGGAGGGGGATTACAATGAGCAGTTCTTC; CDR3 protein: CASSPREGDYNEQFF
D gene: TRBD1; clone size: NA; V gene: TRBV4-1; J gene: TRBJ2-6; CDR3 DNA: TGCGCCAGCAGCCCGACAGGGGATGGGGCCAACGTCCTGACTTTC; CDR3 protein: CASSPTGDGANVLTF
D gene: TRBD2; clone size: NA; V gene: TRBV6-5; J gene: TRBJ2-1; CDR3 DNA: TGTGCCAGCAGAGGACTAGCGGGAGGGACAAATGAGCAGTTCTTC; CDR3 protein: CASRGLAGGTNEQFF
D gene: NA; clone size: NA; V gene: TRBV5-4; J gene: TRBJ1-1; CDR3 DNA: TGTGCCAGCAGCCCCTCACAGGGCCGAGAAGCTTTCTTT; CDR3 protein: CASSPSQGREAFF
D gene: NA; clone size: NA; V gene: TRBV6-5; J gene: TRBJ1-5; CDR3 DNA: TGTGCCAGCCTCCCGCCCCAGCATTTT; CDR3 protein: CASLPPQHF
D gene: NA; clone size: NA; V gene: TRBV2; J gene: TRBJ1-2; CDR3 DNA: TGTGCCAGCACTTTAACAGGGTTTGACGGTGGCTACACCTTC; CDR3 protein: CASTLTGFDGGYTF
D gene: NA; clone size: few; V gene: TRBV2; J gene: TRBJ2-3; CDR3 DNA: TGTGCCAGCAGTGTTTTAGAAACAGATACGCAGTATTTT; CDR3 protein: CASSVLETDTQYF
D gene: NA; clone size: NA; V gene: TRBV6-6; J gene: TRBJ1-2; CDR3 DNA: TGTGCCAGCAGCCCCGGAGGGTGGGACTATGGCTACACCTTC; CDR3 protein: CASSPGGWDYGYTF
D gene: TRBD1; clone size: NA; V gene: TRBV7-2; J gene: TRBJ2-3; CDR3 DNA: TGTGCCAGCAGCACTACAGGGGGCGCAGATACGCAGTATTTT; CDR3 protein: CASSTTGGADTQYF
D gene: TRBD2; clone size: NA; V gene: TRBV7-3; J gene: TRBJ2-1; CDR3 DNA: TGTGCCAGCAGCCCCCAGCAGGGAGGGTACAATGAGCAGTTCTTC; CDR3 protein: CASSPQQGGYNEQFF
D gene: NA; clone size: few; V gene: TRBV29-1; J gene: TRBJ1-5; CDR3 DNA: TGCAGCGTTGGAGATCAGCCCCAGCATTTT; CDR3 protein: CSVGDQPQHF
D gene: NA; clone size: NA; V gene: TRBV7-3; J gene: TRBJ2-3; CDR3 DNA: TGTGCCAGCAGCCGGGCGGGGGCCACAGATACGCAGTATTTT; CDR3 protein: CASSRAGATDTQYF
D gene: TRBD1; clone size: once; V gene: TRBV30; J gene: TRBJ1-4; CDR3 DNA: TGTGCCTGGAGTGTCCCGGGGACAGGGCGTGAAAAACTGTTTTTT; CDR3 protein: CAWSVPGTGREKLFF
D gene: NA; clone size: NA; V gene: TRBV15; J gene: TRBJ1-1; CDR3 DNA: TGTGCCACCAGCAGAGGGCAAGTGAACACTGAAGCTTTCTTT; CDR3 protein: CATSRGQVNTEAFF
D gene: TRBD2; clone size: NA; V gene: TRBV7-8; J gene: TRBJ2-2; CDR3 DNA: TGTGCCAGCACCCCGCGCGGGGGAAACACCGGGGAGCTGTTTTTT; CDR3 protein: CASTPRGGNTGELFF
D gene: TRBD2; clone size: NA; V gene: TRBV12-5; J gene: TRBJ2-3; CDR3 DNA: TGTGCTAGTGGTTTGGTTAGACTAGCGGGAGGGCCAGTCAGGGATACGCAGTATTTT; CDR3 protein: CASGLVRLAGGPVRDTQYF
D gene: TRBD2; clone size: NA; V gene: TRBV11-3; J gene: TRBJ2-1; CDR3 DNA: TGTGCCAGCAGCCAGACCGGGACTAGCGGGAACAATGAGCAGTTCTTC; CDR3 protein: CASSQTGTSGNNEQFF
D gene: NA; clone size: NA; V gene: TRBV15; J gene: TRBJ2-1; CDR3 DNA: TGTGCCACCAGCAGAGATTTAATAGGGGGGGTACCCAATGAGCAGTTCTTC; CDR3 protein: CATSRDLIGGVPNEQFF
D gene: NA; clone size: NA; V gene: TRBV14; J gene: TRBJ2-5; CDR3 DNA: TGTGCCAGCAGCACATCCCTCCAAGAGACCCAGTACTTC; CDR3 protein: CASSTSLQETQYF
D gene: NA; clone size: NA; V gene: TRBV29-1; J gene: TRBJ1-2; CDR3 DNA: TGCAGCGTTGGACAGTCTTCTAACTATGGCTACACCTTC; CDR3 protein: CSVGQSSNYGYTF
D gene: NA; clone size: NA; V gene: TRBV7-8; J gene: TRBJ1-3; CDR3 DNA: TGTGCCAGCAGCTTAGAGGAGCTGAGCTCTGGAAACACCATATATTTT; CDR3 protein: CASSLEELSSGNTIYF